Below, one T cell receptor (beta chain) is given with its context. Its antigen remains unknown. Germline V gene lookup returns CDR1 SNHLY and CDR2 FYNNEI. This CDR3 is built from 16 residues. The V gene end was trimmed by 5 bases and the J gene end by 4 bases; junction bases not matched to a gene: 7. The source of the sample is a study of cytomegalovirus exposure and HLA in healthy donors. Study as a whole: Unique TCRs numbering approximately 81 million, obtained from HLA-typed donors, made up an early data release.

Study-wide results and limits: In a later analysis, specific HLA alleles were associated with more than 15,000 TCR beta sequences at a 0.05 false discovery rate. According to an earlier analysis, most TCR beta V segments yielded productive rearrangements about 87% or about 30% of the time. Among TCR beta chains of equal frequency, HLA-associated ones were more clonally expanded in a later analysis.

The PCR used 60 Vbeta and 13 Jbeta primers. The method was immunoSEQ multiplex PCR; TCRdb's version includes in-frame clones alone and lacks a portion of them. The repertoire includes roughly 130,000 clones, 65% to 90% of them detected once, and about 2.5% sits in the top ten. This rearrangement joins TRBV2 to TRBJ2-2; 10 bases are a match to TRBD2. The sequence was collected from a man aged 45 to 65 in good health and CMV-seronegative. The sample consisted of PBMCs. The CDR3: CASSMSGGGITGELFF. CDR3 in DNA: TGTGCCAGCAGTATGAGCGGGGGGGGCATCACCGGGGAGCTGTTTTTT.